What follows are 5 T cell receptor beta chains derived from one specimen sequenced in a study of T cell changes during pregnancy in multiple sclerosis. Libraries were prepared by immunoSEQ multiplex PCR; TCRdb keeps only in-frame clonotypes and omits some of them. Of 30,000 to 40,000 clones listed, 90% to 95% were seen once; the top ten hold over 0.45%. This material consisted of CD4+ T cells from peripheral blood mononuclear cells, taken in the third trimester of pregnancy. The receptors shown here come from a female donor in good health, enrolled as a control in a pregnancy study.

The chain employs TRBV9 and TRBJ2-3; D uncertain. Germline V gives CDR1 SGDLS, CDR2 YYNGEE. The CDR3 spans 14 residues. The V and J ends lost 3 bases and 2 bases respectively, with 10 bases between them. The CDR3 DNA follows: TGTGCCAGCAGCGCCCAAACAGACACAGATACGCAGTATTTT. Translating it yields CASSAQTDTDTQYF.

The chain is built from TRBV7-3 and TRBJ1-1, with 8 bases lining up with TRBD1. CDR3 size: 15 residues. The ends lost 5 bases at V and 6 bases at J; junction bases unmatched: 11. The germline CDR1 and CDR2 sequences are SGHTA and FQGTGA. DNA for the CDR3: TGTGCCAGCAGCCCTGACAGGGGCCGGGGGGCTGAAGCTTTCTTT. Translating it yields CASSPDRGRGAEAFF.

The genes are TRBV30 and TRBJ1-1; perhaps TRBD1 as D (5 bases). CDR1 and CDR2 (germline): GTSNPN, SVGIG (reference sequence). The CDR3 has 13 amino acids. V lost 0 bases and J 4 bases, leaving 9 bases between the germline ends. The CDR3 DNA is TGTGCCTGGAGTGTTTGGGGCGGCACTGAAGCTTTCTTT. It specifies CAWSVWGGTEAFF.

The V call is TRBV5-1, the J call TRBJ2-1; weak D call: TRBD1 (5 bases). Germline values: CDR1 SGHRS, CDR2 YFSETQ. Trimming shortened V by 4 bases and J by 6 bases, and 14 bases separated the two germline ends. The CDR3 covers 14 residues. CDR3 nucleotides: TGCGCCAGCAGCCTTATCCCAGGGATCAATGAGCAGTTCTTC. Amino acid sequence: CASSLIPGINEQFF. The whole variable domain, remainder taken from reference TRBV5-1 and TRBJ2-1, is KAGVTQTPRYLIKTRGQQVTLSCSPISGHRSVSWYQQTPGQGLQFLFEYFSETQRNKGNFPGRFSGRQFSNSRSEMNVSTLELGDSALYLCASSLIPGINEQFFGPGTRLTVL.

This clone was seen just once. The genes are TRBV9 and TRBJ2-1; D uncertain. CDR1 is SGDLS, CDR2 YYNGEE, per germline. The CDR3 has 11 amino acids. Trimming removed 2 bases at V and 9 bases at J, with 6 bases between. The CDR3 DNA sequence: TGTGCCAGCAGCGTCTTCTTTGAGCAGTTCTTC. Protein product: CASSVFFEQFF.